The entry below gives a single T cell receptor (beta chain) sequence along with its context. How the authors handled the data: Amplification with reference gene primers provided the estimates of nucleated cell counts. Some clones are missing from TCRdb's copy, which holds only in-frame ones; the method was immunoSEQ multiplex PCR. For V, J and clone size, that table is used; D and trimming come from the DNA. The data contain 200,000 to 250,000 clones, 82% of them singletons. This sample was included in a study of blood T cell repertoires in COVID-19. Study background: Acute-phase and convalescent COVID-19 samples originated in the United States, Italy and Spain. Sources were T cells, B-cell-depleted T cells, or PBMCs; the material itself was cDNA or gDNA.

Sequencing was done on a sample of peripheral blood. This clonotype was sampled from a woman of 80 years or more with acute or convalescent COVID-19.

The CDR3 region is CASSPTGLGQPQHF. The DNA for the CDR3 is TGTGCCAGCAGTCCGACAGGATTGGGTCAGCCCCAGCATTTT. The chain is built from TRBV6-2 or TRBV6-3 and TRBJ1-5, with D tentatively TRBD1 (6 bases). The V gene's germline CDR1 is MNHEY and CDR2 SVGEGT. The CDR3 contains 14 residues. Trimming shortened V by 5 bases and J by 6 bases, and 14 bases separated the two germline ends.